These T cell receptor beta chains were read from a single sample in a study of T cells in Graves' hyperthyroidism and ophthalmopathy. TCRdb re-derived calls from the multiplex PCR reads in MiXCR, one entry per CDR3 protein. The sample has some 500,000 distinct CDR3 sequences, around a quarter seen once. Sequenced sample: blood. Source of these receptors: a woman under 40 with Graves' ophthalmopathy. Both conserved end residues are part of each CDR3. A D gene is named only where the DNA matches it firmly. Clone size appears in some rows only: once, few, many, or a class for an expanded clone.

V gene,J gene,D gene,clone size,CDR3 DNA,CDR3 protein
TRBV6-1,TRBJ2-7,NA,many,TGTGCCAGCAAGAAGGGGGAAGTCTACGAGCAGTACTTC,CASKKGEVYEQYF
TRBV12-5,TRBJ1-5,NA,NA,TGTGCTAGTGGCCCGACGGAGAATCAGCCCCAGCATTTT,CASGPTENQPQHF
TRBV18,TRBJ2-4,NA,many,TGTGCCAGCTCACTCGGCGCGGGAATTGGGATTCAGTACTTC,CASSLGAGIGIQYF
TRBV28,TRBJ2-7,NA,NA,TGTGCCAGCAGTCCTGGATGGAGCGAGCAGTACTTC,CASSPGWSEQYF
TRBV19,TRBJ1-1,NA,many,TGTGCCAGTAGTATACATGAGGGGAACACTGAAGCTTTCTTT,CASSIHEGNTEAFF
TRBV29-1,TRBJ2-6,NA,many,TGCAGCGTGCCATTACCTCCCGGGGCCAACGTCCTGACTTTC,CSVPLPPGANVLTF
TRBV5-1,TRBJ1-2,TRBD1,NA,TGCGCCAGCCGACAGGGGGCTGATGGCTACACCTTC,CASRQGADGYTF
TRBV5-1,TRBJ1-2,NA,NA,TGCGCCAGCAGCCCTGAAGGACAGCCCCACTATGGCTACACCTTC,CASSPEGQPHYGYTF
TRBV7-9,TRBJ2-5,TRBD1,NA,TGTGCCAGCACCGGTACAGGGGGCGCAGCGACCCAGTACTTC,CASTGTGGAATQYF
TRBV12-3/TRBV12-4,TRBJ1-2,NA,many,TGTGCCAGCAGTTCTAACGGATACTCTTATGGCTACACCTTC,CASSSNGYSYGYTF
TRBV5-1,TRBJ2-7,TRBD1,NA,TGCGCCAGCAGCGCCGGGACAGGGCTGTCCTACGAGCAGTACTTC,CASSAGTGLSYEQYF
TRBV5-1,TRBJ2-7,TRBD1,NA,TGCGCCAGCAGACAAGGGACAGACTACGAGCAGTACTTC,CASRQGTDYEQYF
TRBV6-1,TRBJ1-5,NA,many,TGTGCCAGCAGTGCCTGGCAGTCGCCCACGTATCAGCCCCAGCATTTT,CASSAWQSPTYQPQHF
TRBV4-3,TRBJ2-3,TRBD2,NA,TGCGCCAGCAGCCAAGATCTAGCGGGGGGTAGCACAGATACGCAGTATTTT,CASSQDLAGGSTDTQYF
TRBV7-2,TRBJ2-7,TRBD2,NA,TGTGCCAGCAGCCGCCTGACTAGCGGGAGTCGCGAGCAGTACTTC,CASSRLTSGSREQYF
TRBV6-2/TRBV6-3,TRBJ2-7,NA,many,TGTGCCAGCGGAAAGGGGGGGCCTAGCTCCTACGAGCAGTACTTC,CASGKGGPSSYEQYF
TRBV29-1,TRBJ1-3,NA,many,TGCAGCGTTGAAGCGGTGGGAAGCTCTGGAAACACCATATATTTT,CSVEAVGSSGNTIYF
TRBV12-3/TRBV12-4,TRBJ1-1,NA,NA,TGTGCCAGCAGTTTAGCGCAGGGGTTAAACACTGAAGCTTTCTTT,CASSLAQGLNTEAFF
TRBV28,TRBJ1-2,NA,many,TGTGCCAGCACCCTGTCTTGGGGGCCCAACTATGGCTACACCTTC,CASTLSWGPNYGYTF
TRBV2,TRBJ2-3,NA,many,TGTGCCAGCAGAAAGTGGGGCCCTAGCACAGATACGCAGTATTTT,CASRKWGPSTDTQYF
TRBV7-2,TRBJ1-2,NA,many,TGTGCCAGCAGCTTAGAAGGACGGTTCTATGGCTACACCTTC,CASSLEGRFYGYTF
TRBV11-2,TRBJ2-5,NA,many,TGTGCCAGCAGCTTAGTGCCACGAGAAGAGACCCAGTACTTC,CASSLVPREETQYF
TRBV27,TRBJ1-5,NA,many,TGTGCCAGCAGTGTATGGGCGCGGCAGCCCCAGCATTTT,CASSVWARQPQHF
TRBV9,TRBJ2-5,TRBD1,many,TGTGCCAGCAGCGCGACAGGGGTTCAAGAGACCCAGTACTTC,CASSATGVQETQYF
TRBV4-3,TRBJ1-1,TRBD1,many,TGCGCCAGCAGCCAAGATAGGCGGACAGGGGGCCCTGAAGCTTTCTTT,CASSQDRRTGGPEAFF
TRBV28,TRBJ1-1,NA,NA,TGTGCCAGCAGTCAACTCGAGTGGGGAGCTTTCTTT,CASSQLEWGAFF
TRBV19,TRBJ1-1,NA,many,TGTGCCAGTAGTATGACGGGCACTGAAGCTTTCTTT,CASSMTGTEAFF
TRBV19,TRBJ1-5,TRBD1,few,TGTGCCAGTAGTAACTCCGGGACAGGGGCGAGTCAGCCCCAGCATTTT,CASSNSGTGASQPQHF
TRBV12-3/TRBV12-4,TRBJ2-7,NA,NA,TGTGCCAGCAGCACCTTCCAGGGTGGCGAGCAGTACTTC,CASSTFQGGEQYF
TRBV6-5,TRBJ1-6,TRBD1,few,TGTGCCAGCAGTTACGGGGCGGGGACAGGGTTTTCACCCCTCCACTTT,CASSYGAGTGFSPLHF
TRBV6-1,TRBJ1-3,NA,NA,TGTGCCAGCAGACACAAAGTCTCTGGAAACACCATATATTTT,CASRHKVSGNTIYF
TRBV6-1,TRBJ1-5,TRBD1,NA,TGTGCCAGCAGAGCGGACAGGGGAGCTAATCAGCCCCAGCATTTT,CASRADRGANQPQHF
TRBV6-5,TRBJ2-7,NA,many,TGTGCCAGCAGTCGCCACGACAGGTTCTACGAGCAGTACTTC,CASSRHDRFYEQYF
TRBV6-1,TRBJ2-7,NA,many,TGTGCCAGCAGTGGAGAGACCTACGAGCAGTACTTC,CASSGETYEQYF
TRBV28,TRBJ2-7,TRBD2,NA,TGTGCCAGCGCCCAAGGGGGACTAGCGACGCACGAGCAGTACTTC,CASAQGGLATHEQYF
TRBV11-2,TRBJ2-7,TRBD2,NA,TGTGCCAGCACCAGGACTAGCGGGACCGAGCAGTACTTC,CASTRTSGTEQYF